This TCR beta chain was documented in a study of early T cells in non-severe SARS-CoV-2 infection (dated by TCRdb to the early 2020s). Describing the broader study: Because TCR sequencing was done on bulk RNA from unsorted whole blood, the alpha and beta chains could not be paired. Results the study describes overall, beyond this receptor: VDJdb matching was skewed toward anti-spike CD8 responses and likely underestimated virus-specific expansions, missing private and CD4 specificities.

Regarding this clonotype: It lacks a known antigen. Per-nucleotide qualities are absent, and no much larger clonotype sits a single base away.

In the germline V gene (reference sequence), CDR1 corresponds to SEHNR and CDR2 to FQNEAQ. Between the V and J ends, shortened by 1 base and 4 bases respectively, the junction contains 13 bases. From its cysteine to its phenylalanine, the CDR3 spans 15 amino acids. Just the 45-base CDR3 DNA is kept, in frame starting at base 1. The library relied on 5' RACE. The instrument was a NextSeq 500. In the TCR library protocol, unique molecular identifiers were attached to individual cDNA molecules to correct for PCR bias and sequencing error. TCR alpha and beta chains were both sequenced, and the abundances of alpha and beta sequences in each sample were closely correlated with each other. On the authors' methods: Decombinator V4 was used to perform V gene, J gene and CDR3 annotation of TCR sequences. Expanded TCRs were defined as changing significantly between any two time points under a Poisson model with p below 0.0001. TCR abundances were normalised to the total number of TCRs sequenced in each sample and reported as counts per million. MAIT TCRs were defined by TRAV1-2 paired with TRAJ12, TRAJ20 or TRAJ33, and iNKT TCRs by TRAV10 paired with TRAJ18. VDJdb, accessed 1 November 2021, was searched for CMV, EBV and SARS-CoV-2 annotated TCRs, with TCRs annotated for multiple antigens excluded. TCRdb reprocessed the public reads (quality trimming at Q25 with fastp, clone calling with MiXCR) and kept in-frame beta chains. Here each entry gathers all rows of one CDR3 protein and keeps the most common genes and DNA. For this entry, the V and J calls and clone size follow TCRdb and not the study's own pipeline. In all, the sample holds over 60,000 distinct CDR3 sequences, and 10% to 12% of those were seen once. Of the sample, 2.9% is held by the ten largest clones.

Set within a cohort of healthcare workers in London, UK, this nested case-control study involved weekly PCR testing of nasopharyngeal swabs along with blood sampling. Healthcare workers were enrolled in the week of the UK lockdown, from 23 to 31 March 2020, and were followed every week for up to about 16 weeks. The sequenced sample was whole blood, obtained at baseline. The sequence is built from TRBV7-9 and TRBJ1-2; confidence is insufficient to name the D gene. This receptor was identified in an adult who was a healthcare worker with PCR-confirmed SARS-CoV-2 infection or an uninfected control (not recorded which). The CDR3 has the sequence CASSLGQVPTYGYTF. Read as DNA, the sequence is TGTGCCAGCAGCTTAGGGCAGGTCCCGACCTATGGCTACACCTTC. Here the CDR3 is joined to the reference TRBV7-9 and TRBJ1-2 genes, and the full variable domain is: DTGVSQNPRHKITKRGQNVTFRCDPISEHNRLYWYRQTLGQGPEFLTYFQNEAQLEKSRLLSDRFSAERPKGSFSTLEIQRTEQGDSAMYLCASSLGQVPTYGYTFGSGTRLTVV.